This TCR beta chain is drawn from a study of PD-1 blockade in classical Hodgkin lymphoma. Study at large: Patients were treated with nivolumab at 3 mg/kg, and this was given intravenously every 2 weeks. Broader study findings: According to reports, newly diagnosed patients had lower baseline TCR diversity than healthy donors, and relapsed/refractory patients had lower baseline TCR diversity still. Complete responders started with a diversity level that resembled newly diagnosed patients at baseline.

Here immunoSEQ multiplex PCR was the method, and the copy in TCRdb shows in-frame clones only, minus some. The repertoire holds about 93,000 clones, with more than 80% as singletons. The V and J ends lost 6 bases and 4 bases respectively, with 12 bases between them. Germline V gene sequence: CDR1 MNHEY, CDR2 SVGAGI. The CDR3 is made up of 13 amino acids. All patients experienced relapse after autologous stem cell transplantation, and brentuximab vedotin exposure was variable. The count of this clone is one. Its cognate antigen is unknown. This chain uses TRBV6-5 with TRBJ1-1; D is uncertain. The sequencing used peripheral blood mononuclear cells (PBMCs), collected before the second cycle of nivolumab. This TCR was recovered from a human donor with classical Hodgkin lymphoma. The CDR3 loop is CASSQGWGTEAFF. The DNA for the CDR3 is TGTGCCAGCAGCCAAGGGTGGGGCACTGAAGCTTTCTTT.